In its sample, the clone carrying this T cell receptor beta chain was seen once. This sample was taken from a study of blood T cell repertoires in COVID-19. Only in-frame clones appear in the TCRdb table, and some are missing; sequencing was by immunoSEQ multiplex PCR. The sample gives about 87,000 clones, around four fifths of which show up once; less than 2.5% is in the top ten. The CDR3 totals 12 residues. The germline gives CDR1 SGDLS, CDR2 YYNGEE. The V end was cut by 3 bases, the J end by 8 bases, with 9 bases between. The genes are TRBV9 and TRBJ1-3; D is possibly TRBD1 (5 bases). The sequencing input was peripheral blood. The receptor was isolated from a woman between 70 and 85 years old with acute or convalescent COVID-19. CDR3 protein: CASSASRDTIYF. CDR3 DNA: TGTGCCAGCAGCGCAAGCAGGGACACCATATATTTT.